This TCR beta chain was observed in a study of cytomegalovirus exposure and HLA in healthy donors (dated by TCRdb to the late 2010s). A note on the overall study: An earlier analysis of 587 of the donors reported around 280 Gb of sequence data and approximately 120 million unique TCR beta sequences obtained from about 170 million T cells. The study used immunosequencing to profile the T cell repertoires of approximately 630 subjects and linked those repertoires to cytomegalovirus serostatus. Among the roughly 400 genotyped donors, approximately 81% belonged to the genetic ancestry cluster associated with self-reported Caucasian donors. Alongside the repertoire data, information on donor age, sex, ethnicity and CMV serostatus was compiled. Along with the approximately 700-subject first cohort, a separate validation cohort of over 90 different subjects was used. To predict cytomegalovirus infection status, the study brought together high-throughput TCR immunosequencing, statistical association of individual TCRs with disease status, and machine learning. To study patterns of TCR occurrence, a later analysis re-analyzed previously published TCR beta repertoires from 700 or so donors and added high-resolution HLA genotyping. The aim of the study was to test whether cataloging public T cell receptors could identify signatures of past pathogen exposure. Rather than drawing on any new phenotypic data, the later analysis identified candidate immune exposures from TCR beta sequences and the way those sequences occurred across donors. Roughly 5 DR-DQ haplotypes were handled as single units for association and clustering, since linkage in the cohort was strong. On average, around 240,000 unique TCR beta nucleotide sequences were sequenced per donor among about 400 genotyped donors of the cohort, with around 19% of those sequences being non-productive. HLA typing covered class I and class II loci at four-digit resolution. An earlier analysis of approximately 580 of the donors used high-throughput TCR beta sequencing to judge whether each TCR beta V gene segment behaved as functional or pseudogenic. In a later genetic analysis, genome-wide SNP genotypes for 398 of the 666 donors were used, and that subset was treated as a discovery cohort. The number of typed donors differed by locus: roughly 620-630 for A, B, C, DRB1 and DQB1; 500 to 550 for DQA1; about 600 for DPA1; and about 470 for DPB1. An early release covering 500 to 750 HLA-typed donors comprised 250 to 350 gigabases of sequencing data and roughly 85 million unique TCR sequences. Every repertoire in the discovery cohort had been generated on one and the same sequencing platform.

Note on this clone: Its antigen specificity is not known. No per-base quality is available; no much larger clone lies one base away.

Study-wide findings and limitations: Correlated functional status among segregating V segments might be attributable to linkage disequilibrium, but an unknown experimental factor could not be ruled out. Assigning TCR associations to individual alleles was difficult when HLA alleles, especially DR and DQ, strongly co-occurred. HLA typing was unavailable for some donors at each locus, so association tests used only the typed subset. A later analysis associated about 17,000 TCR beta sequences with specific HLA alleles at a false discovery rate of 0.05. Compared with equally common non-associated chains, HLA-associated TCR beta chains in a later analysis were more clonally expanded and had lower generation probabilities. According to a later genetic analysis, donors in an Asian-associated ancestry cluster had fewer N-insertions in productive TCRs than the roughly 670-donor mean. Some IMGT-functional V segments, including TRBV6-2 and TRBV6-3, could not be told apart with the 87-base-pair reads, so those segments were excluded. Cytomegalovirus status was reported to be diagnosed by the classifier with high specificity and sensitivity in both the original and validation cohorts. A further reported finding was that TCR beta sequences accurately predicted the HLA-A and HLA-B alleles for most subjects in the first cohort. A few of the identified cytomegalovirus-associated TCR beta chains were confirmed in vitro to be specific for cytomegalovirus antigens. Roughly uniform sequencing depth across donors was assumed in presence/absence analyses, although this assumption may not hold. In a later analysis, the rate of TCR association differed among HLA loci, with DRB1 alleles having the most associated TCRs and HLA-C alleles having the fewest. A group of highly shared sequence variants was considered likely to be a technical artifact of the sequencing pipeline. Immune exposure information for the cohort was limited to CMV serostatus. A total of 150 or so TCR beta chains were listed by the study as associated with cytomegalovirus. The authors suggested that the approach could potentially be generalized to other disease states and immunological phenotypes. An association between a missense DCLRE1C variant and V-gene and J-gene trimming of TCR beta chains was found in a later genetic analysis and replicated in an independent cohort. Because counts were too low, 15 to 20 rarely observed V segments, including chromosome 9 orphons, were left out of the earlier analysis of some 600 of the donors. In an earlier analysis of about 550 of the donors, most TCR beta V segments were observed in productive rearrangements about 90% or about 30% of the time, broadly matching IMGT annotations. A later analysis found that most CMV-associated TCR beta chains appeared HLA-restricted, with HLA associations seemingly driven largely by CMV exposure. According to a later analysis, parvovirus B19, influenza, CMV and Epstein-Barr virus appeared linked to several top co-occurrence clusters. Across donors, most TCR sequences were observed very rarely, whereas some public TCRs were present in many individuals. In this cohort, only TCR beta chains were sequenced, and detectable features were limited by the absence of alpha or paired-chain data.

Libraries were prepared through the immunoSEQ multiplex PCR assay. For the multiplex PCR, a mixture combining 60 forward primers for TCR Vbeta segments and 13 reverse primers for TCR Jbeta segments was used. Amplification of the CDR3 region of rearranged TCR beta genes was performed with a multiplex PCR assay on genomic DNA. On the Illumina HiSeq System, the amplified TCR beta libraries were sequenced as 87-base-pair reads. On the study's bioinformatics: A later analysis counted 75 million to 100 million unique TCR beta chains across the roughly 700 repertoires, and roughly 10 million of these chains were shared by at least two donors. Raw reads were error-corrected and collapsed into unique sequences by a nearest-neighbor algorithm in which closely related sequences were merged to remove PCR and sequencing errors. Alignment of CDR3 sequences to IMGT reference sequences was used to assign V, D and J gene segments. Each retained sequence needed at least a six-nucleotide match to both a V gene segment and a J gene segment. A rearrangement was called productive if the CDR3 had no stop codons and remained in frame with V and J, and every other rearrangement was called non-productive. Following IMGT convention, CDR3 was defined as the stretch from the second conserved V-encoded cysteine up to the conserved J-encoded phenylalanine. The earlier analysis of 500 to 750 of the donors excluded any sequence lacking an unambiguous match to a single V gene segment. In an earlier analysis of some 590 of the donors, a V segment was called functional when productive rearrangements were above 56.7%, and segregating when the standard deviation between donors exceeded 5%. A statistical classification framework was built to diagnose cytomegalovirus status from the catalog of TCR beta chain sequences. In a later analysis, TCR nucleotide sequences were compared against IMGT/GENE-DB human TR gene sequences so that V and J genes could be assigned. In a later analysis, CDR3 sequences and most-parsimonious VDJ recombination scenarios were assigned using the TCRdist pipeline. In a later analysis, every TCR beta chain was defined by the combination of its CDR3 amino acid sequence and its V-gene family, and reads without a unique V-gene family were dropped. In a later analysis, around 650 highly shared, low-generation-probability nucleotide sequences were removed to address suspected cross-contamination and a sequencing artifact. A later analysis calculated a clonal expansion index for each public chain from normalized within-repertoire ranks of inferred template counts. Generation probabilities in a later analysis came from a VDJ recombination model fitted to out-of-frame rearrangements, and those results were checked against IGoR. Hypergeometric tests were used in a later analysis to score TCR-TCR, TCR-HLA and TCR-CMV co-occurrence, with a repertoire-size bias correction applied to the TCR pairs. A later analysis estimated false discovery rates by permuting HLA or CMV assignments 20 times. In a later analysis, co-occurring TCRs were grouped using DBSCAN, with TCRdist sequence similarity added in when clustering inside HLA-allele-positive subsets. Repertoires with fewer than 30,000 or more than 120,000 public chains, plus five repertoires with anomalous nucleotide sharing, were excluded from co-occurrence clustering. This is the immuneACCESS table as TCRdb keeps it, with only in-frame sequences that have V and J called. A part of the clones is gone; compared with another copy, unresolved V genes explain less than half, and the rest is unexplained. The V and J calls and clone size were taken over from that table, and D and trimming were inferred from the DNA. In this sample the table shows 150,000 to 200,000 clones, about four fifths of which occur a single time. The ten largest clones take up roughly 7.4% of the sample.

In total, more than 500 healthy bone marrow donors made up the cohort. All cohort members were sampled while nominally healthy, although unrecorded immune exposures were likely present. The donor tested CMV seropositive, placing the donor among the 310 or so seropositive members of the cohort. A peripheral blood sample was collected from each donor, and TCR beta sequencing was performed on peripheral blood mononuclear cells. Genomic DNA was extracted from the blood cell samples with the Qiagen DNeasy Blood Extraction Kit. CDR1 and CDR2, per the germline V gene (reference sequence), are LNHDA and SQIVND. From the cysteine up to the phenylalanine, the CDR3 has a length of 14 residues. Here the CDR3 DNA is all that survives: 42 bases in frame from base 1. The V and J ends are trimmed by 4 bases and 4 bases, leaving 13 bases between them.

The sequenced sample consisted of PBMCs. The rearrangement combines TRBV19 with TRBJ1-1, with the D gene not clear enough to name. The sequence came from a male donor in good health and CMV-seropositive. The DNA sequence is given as TGTGCCAGTAGTACTCTCACCAGAAGCACTGAAGCTTTCTTT. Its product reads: CASSTLTRSTEAFF.